This T cell receptor beta chain derives from a study of blood T cell repertoires in COVID-19. Study summary: COVID-19 samples from acute and convalescent phases originated in the United States, Italy and Spain.

In the original processing: Amplification from reference gene primers served as the basis for estimated nucleated cell counts. TCRdb keeps only in-frame clones here, not all; method: immunoSEQ multiplex PCR. The DNA gave D and trimming, while V, J and clone size come from that table. Here the sample spans roughly 250,000 clones, roughly four fifths being singletons. Trimming stripped 1 base from V and 13 bases from J, with 14 bases between. The CDR3 is made up of 14 amino acids. From germline, CDR1 is MNHNS and CDR2 SASEGT. Sequencing was carried out using peripheral blood. This chain links TRBV6-1 with TRBJ1-6, with unresolved D. This receptor was identified in a woman in her sixties with active or convalescent COVID-19. CDR3 loop: CASSEGAVRSPLHF. DNA of the CDR3: TGTGCCAGCAGTGAAGGGGCAGTTAGATCTCCCCTCCACTTT.